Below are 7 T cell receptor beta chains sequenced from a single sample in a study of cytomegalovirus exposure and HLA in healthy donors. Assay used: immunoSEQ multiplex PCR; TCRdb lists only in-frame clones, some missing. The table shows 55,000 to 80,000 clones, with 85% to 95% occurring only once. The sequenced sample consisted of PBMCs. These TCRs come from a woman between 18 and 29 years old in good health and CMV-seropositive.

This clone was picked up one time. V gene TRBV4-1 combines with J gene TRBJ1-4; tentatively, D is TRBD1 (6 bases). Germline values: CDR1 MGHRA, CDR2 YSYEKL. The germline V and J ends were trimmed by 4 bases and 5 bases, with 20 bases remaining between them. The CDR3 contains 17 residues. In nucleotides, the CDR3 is TGCGCCAGCAGCCCACAGGGCAGCGGACGGACAAATGAAAAACTGTTTTTT. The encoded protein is CASSPQGSGRTNEKLFF.

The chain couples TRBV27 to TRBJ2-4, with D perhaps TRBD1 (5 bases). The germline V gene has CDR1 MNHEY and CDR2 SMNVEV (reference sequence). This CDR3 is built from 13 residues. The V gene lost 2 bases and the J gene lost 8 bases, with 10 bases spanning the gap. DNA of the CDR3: TGTGCCAGCAGTTTAACCCCAGGGTACATTCAGTACTTC. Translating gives CASSLTPGYIQYF.

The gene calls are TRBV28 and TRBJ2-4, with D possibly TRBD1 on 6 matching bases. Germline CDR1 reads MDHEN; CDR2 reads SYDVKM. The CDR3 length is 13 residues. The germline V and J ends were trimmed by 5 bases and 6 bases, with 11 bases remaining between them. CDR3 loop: CASSLIRGNIQYF. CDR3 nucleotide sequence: TGTGCCAGCAGTCTAATCAGGGGAAACATTCAGTACTTC. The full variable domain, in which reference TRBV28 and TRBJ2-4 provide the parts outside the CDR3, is DVKVTQSSRYLVKRTGEKVFLECVQDMDHENMFWYRQDPGLGLRLIYFSYDVKMKEKGDIPEGYSVSREKKERFSLILESASTNQTSMYLCASSLIRGNIQYFGAGTRLSVL.

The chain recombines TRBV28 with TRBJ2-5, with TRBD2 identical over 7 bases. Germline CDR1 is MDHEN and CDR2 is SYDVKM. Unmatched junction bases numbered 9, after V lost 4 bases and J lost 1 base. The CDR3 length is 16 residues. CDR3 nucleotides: TGTGCCAGCAGTTCCTCCTTGGGGGGGTCCCAAGAGACCCAGTACTTC. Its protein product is CASSSSLGGSQETQYF.

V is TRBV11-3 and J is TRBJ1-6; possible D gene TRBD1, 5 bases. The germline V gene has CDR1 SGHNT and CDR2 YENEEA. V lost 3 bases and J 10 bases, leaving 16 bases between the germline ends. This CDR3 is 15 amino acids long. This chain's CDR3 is CASSFWRGSKSPLHF. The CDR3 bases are TGTGCCAGCAGCTTCTGGCGGGGGTCGAAATCACCCCTCCACTTT.

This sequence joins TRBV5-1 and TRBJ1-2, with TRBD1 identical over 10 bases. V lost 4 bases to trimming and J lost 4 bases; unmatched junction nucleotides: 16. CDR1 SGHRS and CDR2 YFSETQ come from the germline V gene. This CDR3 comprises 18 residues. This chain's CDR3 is CASSLTTGTGDGIYGYTF. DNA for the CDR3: TGCGCCAGCAGCCTGACCACCGGGACAGGGGATGGGATCTATGGCTACACCTTC.

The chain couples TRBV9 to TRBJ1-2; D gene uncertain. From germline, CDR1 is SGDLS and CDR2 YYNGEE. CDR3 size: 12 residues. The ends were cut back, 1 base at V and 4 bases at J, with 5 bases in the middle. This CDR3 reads CASSVNSYGYTF. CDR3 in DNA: TGTGCCAGCAGCGTAAACTCCTATGGCTACACCTTC. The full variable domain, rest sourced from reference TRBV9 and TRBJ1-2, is DSGVTQTPKHLITATGQRVTLRCSPRSGDLSVYWYQQSLDQGLQFLIQYYNGEERAKGNILERFSAQQFPDLHSELNLSSLELGDSALYFCASSVNSYGYTFGSGTRLTVV.